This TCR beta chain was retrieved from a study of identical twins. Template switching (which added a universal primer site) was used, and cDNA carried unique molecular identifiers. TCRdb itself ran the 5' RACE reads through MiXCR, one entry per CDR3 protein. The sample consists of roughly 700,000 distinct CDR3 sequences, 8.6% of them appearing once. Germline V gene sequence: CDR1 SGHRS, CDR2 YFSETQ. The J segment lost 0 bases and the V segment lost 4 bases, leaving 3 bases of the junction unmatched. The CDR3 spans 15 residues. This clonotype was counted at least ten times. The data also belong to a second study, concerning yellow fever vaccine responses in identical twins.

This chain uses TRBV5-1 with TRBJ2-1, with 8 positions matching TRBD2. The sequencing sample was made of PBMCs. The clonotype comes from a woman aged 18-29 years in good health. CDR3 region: CASSNSGDSYNEQFF. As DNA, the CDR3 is TGCGCCAGCAGCAATAGCGGGGACTCCTACAATGAGCAGTTCTTC.